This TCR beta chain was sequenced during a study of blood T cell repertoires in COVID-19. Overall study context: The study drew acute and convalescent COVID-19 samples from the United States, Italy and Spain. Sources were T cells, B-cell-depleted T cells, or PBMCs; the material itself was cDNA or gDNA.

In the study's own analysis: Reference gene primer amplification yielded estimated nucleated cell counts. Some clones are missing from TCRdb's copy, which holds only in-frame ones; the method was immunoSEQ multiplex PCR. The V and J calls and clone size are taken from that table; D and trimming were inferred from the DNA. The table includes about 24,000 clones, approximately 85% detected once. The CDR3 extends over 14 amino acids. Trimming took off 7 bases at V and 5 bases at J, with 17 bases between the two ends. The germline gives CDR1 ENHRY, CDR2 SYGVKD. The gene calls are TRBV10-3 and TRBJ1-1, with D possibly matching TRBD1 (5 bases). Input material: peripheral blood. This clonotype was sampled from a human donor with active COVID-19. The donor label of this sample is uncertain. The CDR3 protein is CAIKPSGVGTEAFF. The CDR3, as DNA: TGTGCCATCAAACCGTCGGGGGTAGGGACTGAAGCTTTCTTT.